The entry below describes one TCR beta chain. Its antigen is currently unknown. This sample was taken from a study of cytomegalovirus exposure and HLA in healthy donors. Study-level background: The 500 to 850 first-cohort repertoires and the 100 to 150 validation repertoires shared the same platform, a later analysis reported.

TCRdb's table, derived via immunoSEQ multiplex PCR, lists solely in-frame clones and lacks some. The sample holds roughly 200,000 clones, about 89% seen once. Study results and caveats: Across donors, most TCRs were seen rarely, yet some public ones were widespread. Reports described diagnosis of cytomegalovirus status by the classifier as highly specific and sensitive.

Trimming left V 1 base short and J 5 bases short, with 5 bases between. The CDR3 has 11 amino acids. The V gene's germline CDR1 is SQVTM and CDR2 ANQGSEA. The J gene is TRBJ1-1, the V gene TRBV29-1, with no clear D. The receptor's source is a man younger than 40 in good health and CMV-seropositive. Sample: PBMCs. CDR3 DNA sequence: TGCAGCGTTGAAGTTGGGACTGAAGCTTTCTTT. Protein sequence: CSVEVGTEAFF. The entire variable domain, with the rest obtained from reference TRBV29-1 and TRBJ1-1, is as follows: SAVISQKPSRDICQRGTSLTIQCQVDSQVTMMFWYRQQPGQSLTLIATANQGSEATYESGFVIDKFPISRPNLTFSTLTVSNMSPEDSSIYLCSVEVGTEAFFGQGTRLTVV.